The clone carrying this T cell receptor (beta chain) appeared many times. Its target is not known. This entry comes from a study of CD8 T cells in ankylosing spondylitis. Study-level findings and limits: Seemingly characteristic of ankylosing spondylitis blood was a TCR beta motif consisting of 7 or 8 highly homologous variants.

Germline-derived CDR1 and CDR2 are SGHTS and YDEGEE. The CDR3 extends over 13 amino acids. The V gene end was trimmed by 4 bases and the J gene end by 2 bases; junction bases not matched to a gene: 2. Each CDR3 protein is one row after TCRdb ran MiXCR on the 5' RACE reads. The sample yields some 71,000 distinct CDR3 sequences, 5.3% seen once. Sequencing was carried out using blood, either unsorted or a sorted T cell fraction (not recorded which). The J gene is TRBJ2-5, the V gene TRBV5-8; TRBD1 agrees at 7 bases. The receptor comes from a male donor with ankylosing spondylitis or in good health (not recorded which). The CDR3 protein is CASSRDRQETQYF. For the CDR3, the DNA is TGTGCCAGCAGCCGGGACAGACAAGAGACCCAGTACTTC.